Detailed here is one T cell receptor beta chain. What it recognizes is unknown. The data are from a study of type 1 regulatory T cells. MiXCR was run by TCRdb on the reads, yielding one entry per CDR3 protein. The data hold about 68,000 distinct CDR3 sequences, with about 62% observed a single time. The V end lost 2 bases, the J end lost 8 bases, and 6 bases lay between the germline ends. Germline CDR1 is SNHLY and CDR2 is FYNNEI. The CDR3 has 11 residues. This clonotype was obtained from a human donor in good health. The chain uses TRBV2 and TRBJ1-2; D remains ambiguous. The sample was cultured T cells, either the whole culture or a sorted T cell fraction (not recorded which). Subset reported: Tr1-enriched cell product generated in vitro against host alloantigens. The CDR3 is CASSETEGYTF. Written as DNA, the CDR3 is TGTGCCAGCAGTGAAACAGAAGGCTACACCTTC.